The clone carrying this T cell receptor (beta chain) was detected once. No antigen is known for it. The sample belongs to a study of CD8 T cell repertoires and HIV-1 epitope variants. Study context: T cells were stimulated with Twenty-five Gag and Nef peptides separately. The baseline condition was 1M T cells left uncultured. Study-wide results and caveats: Nef KF9 drew about 5 clonotypes and HW9 one, without TAALDMSHF responses.

TCR beta CDR3 was sequenced at survey depth on immunoSEQ. TCRdb's copy holds only in-frame clones and misses some; the assay was immunoSEQ multiplex PCR. The profile covers more than 85,000 clones, with more than 65% appearing a single time and roughly 25% taken by the ten largest. The CDR3 is made up of 17 amino acids. J was trimmed by 5 bases and V by 0 bases; bases with no gene match: 10. From germline, CDR1 is SGHRS and CDR2 YFSETQ. The sequenced sample was uncultured baseline CD8+ T cells from peripheral blood mononuclear cells (PBMCs). This chain joins TRBV5-1 and TRBJ2-5, with 10 nucleotides matching TRBD1. The sequence came from a male donor with HIV. CDR3 sequence: CASSLARTGGSMETQYF. The CDR3 region has the DNA TGCGCCAGCAGCTTGGCTAGGACAGGGGGTAGTATGGAGACCCAGTACTTC.